There are a few counts of the clone carrying this T cell receptor beta chain. Its antigen remains unknown. Every sorted population was more than 98% pure. The data were obtained in a study of beta chain features in type 1 diabetes. Findings of the study overall: Naive, central memory and regulatory TCRB repertoires appeared more similar among patients than healthy donors. Among patients with Type 1 diabetes, TCRB CDR3s were moderately but significantly shorter in every one of the four CD4+ subsets.

Trimming stripped 6 bases from V and 0 bases from J, with 12 bases between. The germline V gene encodes CDR1 MNHEY and CDR2 SVGAGI. CDR3 length equals 15 residues. Expressed TCRB transcripts were sequenced after all isolated RNA was converted to cDNA. Profiled with immunoSEQ multiplex PCR; TCRdb holds only in-frame clones, not every one. The sample has 20,000 to 25,000 clones, more than 45% seen once; the top ten hold about 0.37%. The gene calls are TRBV6-5 and TRBJ1-3; a weak D match, TRBD1 (5 bases). The specimen was stem cell memory CD4+ T cells from blood. The TCR was taken from a young man with type 1 diabetes. CDR3 sequence: CASSFDSNSGNTIYF. For the CDR3, the DNA is TGTGCCAGCAGCTTCGACAGTAACTCTGGAAACACCATATATTTT.